The present T cell receptor beta chain was sequenced within a study of cytomegalovirus exposure and HLA in healthy donors. General observations from the study: The HLA-A and HLA-B alleles of most subjects were reportedly predicted accurately from TCR beta sequences.

The PCR contained 60 Vbeta and 13 Jbeta primers. Sequencing used immunoSEQ multiplex PCR; TCRdb keeps in-frame clones, though not all of them. In all, the sample yields 150,000 to 200,000 clones. The CDR3 length is 15 residues. CDR1 is ENHRY and CDR2 is SYGVKD in the germline V gene. V lost 10 bases and J lost 4; bases outside the gene matches: 12. About this clone: Its antigen is currently unknown.

This clonotype was obtained from a woman aged 18-35 years in good health and CMV-seropositive. V is TRBV10-3 and J is TRBJ2-5; TRBD1 matches at 10 bases. The sequencing input was PBMCs. DNA of the CDR3: TGTGCCACGAGGGGTGGGACAGGGGTACCAGAGACCCAGTACTTC. It encodes CATRGGTGVPETQYF.